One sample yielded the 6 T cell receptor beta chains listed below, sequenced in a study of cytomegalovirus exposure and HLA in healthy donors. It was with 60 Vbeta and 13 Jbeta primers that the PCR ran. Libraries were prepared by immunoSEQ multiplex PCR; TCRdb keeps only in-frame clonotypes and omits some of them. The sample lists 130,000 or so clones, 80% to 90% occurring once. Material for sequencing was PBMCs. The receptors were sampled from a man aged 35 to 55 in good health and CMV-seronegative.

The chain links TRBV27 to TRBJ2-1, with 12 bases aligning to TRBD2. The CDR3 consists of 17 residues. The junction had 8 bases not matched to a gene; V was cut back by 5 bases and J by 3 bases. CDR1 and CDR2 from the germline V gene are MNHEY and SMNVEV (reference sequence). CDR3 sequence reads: CASSPLGLAGRYNEQFF. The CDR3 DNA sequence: TGTGCCAGCAGTCCGCTGGGACTAGCGGGCCGCTACAATGAGCAGTTCTTC.

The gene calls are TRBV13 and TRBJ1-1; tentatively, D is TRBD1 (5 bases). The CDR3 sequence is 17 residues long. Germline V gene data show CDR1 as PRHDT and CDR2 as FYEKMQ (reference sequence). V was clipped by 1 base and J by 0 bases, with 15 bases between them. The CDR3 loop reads CASSLARMEGLNTEAFF. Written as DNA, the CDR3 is TGTGCCAGCAGCTTAGCGAGGATGGAGGGACTGAACACTGAAGCTTTCTTT.

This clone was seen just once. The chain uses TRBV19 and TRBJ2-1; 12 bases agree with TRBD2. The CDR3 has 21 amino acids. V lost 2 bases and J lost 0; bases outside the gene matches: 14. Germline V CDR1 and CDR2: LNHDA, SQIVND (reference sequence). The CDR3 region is CASSITHGGLAGLGSYNEQFF. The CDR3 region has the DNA TGTGCCAGTAGTATAACGCACGGGGGACTAGCGGGTTTAGGCTCCTACAATGAGCAGTTCTTC.

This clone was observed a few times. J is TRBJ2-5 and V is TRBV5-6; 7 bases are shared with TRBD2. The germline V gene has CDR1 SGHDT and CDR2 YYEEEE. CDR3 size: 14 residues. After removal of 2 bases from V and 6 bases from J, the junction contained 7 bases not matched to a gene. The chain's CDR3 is CASSLSAGRKTQYF. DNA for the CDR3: TGTGCCAGCAGCTTATCAGCGGGAAGGAAGACCCAGTACTTC. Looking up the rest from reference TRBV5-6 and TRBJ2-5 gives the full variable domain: DAGVTQSPTHLIKTRGQQVTLRCSPKSGHDTVSWYQQALGQGPQFIFQYYEEEERQRGNFPDRFSGHQFPNYSSELNVNALLLGDSALYLCASSLSAGRKTQYFGPGTRLLVL.

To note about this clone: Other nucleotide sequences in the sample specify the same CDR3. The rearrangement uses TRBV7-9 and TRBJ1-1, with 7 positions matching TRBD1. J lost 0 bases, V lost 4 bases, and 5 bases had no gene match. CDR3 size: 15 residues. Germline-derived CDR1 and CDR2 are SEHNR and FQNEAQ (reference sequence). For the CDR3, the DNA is TGTGCCAGCAGCTCTAAGGGGACAGTGAACACTGAAGCTTTCTTT. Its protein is CASSSKGTVNTEAFF.

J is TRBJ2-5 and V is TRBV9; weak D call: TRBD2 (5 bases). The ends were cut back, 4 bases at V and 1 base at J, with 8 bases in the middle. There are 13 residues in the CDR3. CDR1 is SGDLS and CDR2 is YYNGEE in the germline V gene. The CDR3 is CASSLRGQETQYF. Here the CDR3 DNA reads TGTGCCAGCAGCCTTCGGGGCCAAGAGACCCAGTACTTC.